The 26 T cell receptor beta chains given below trace back to one sample, sequenced in a study of shared clonotypes between healthy human individuals. Clones were sequenced by immunoSEQ multiplex PCR, and TCRdb holds only the in-frame ones, with some missing. The table lists a few million clones, under 97% of them singletons. Sequences were obtained from naive CD4+ T cells sorted from blood. Subset denoted: CD45RA+ positively selected. The origin of the receptors is a man aged 18 to 35 in good health.

The chain links TRBV6-1 to TRBJ1-1; perhaps TRBD1 as D (6 bases). CDR1 and CDR2 (germline): MNHNS, SASEGT. The V end lost 2 bases, the J end lost 14 bases, and 15 bases lay between the germline ends. The CDR3 runs 12 residues. The CDR3 DNA is TGTGCCAGCAGTGAACCACAGGGCGGGTTCTTCTTT. Its protein is CASSEPQGGFFF.

The V and J genes are TRBV30 and TRBJ2-3, with D perhaps matching TRBD2 (7 bases). V dropped 2 bases and J dropped 4 bases, with 22 bases sitting between them. The CDR3 runs 17 residues. The germline CDR1 and CDR2 sequences are GTSNPN and SVGIG (reference sequence). The CDR3 sequence is CAWSTLRSQGGADTQYF. CDR3 nucleotides: TGTGCCTGGAGTACACTCCGGTCACAGGGAGGGGCAGATACGCAGTATTTT.

The V and J genes are TRBV4-1 and TRBJ2-7; a possible D gene is TRBD1 (6 bases). Germline lookup yields CDR1 MGHRA and CDR2 YSYEKL. This CDR3 is built from 18 residues. Between the trimmed V and J ends, which lost 1 base and 3 bases, there was a span of 22 bases. CDR3 bases: TGCGCCAGCAGCCAAGTCTTAAGCAAAGCCGGACAGCTCTACGAGCAGTACTTC. As protein: CASSQVLSKAGQLYEQYF.

This clone appeared a single time. CDR3 sequence reads: CASRGAGALNTQYF. CDR3 coding DNA: TGTGCCAGCAGAGGGGCGGGAGCCCTTAATACGCAGTATTTT. The chain recombines TRBV6-5 with TRBJ2-3; TRBD2 matches at 7 bases. The CDR3 is made up of 14 amino acids. Trimming took 6 bases from V and 7 from J; bases not matched to a gene: 10. CDR1 is MNHEY and CDR2 is SVGAGI in the germline V gene.

This clone appeared once. The chain joins TRBV5-1 to TRBJ1-4; TRBD1 is a possible D gene (6 bases). The V end was cut by 4 bases, the J end by 1 base, with 17 bases between. Germline values: CDR1 SGHRS, CDR2 YFSETQ. The CDR3 spans 17 residues. CDR3 sequence (DNA): TGCGCCAGCAGCCCCGGGCCCGGGGGGCAAACTAATGAAAAACTGTTTTTT. It codes for CASSPGPGGQTNEKLFF.

The J gene is TRBJ2-7, the V gene TRBV7-2, with TRBD2 matching 8 bases. The CDR3 is 16 residues long. Losses at the gene ends were 0 bases for V and 5 bases for J; bases not matched to a gene: 9. Germline lookup yields CDR1 SGHTA and CDR2 FQGNSA. The CDR3 reads CASSLALGLGVDEQYF. The CDR3 nucleotides read TGTGCCAGCAGCTTAGCGTTGGGACTAGGAGTCGACGAGCAGTACTTC.

V and J are TRBV29-1 and TRBJ1-4; D uncertain. This CDR3 contains 14 residues. Trimming left V 0 bases short and J 0 bases short, with 5 bases between. Germline CDR1 reads SQVTM; CDR2 reads ANQGSEA. The CDR3 reads CSVEDPATNEKLFF. The CDR3 DNA reads TGCAGCGTTGAAGACCCAGCAACTAATGAAAAACTGTTTTTT.

This chain uses TRBV30 with TRBJ1-1; unclear D gene. Germline V CDR1 and CDR2: GTSNPN, SVGIG (reference sequence). The CDR3 loop spans 12 amino acids. The V and J ends lost 4 bases and 11 bases respectively, with 17 bases between them. The CDR3 DNA follows: TGTGCCTGGAAAGAAAGCATTGGGCAGGCTTTCTTT. Translating it yields CAWKESIGQAFF.

The chain carries TRBV5-4 and TRBJ1-6; D is possibly TRBD1 (5 bases). Trimming took 0 bases from V and 0 from J, leaving 10 bases between them. The germline gives CDR1 SGHNT, CDR2 YYREEE (reference sequence). The CDR3 length is 17 residues. The DNA for the CDR3 is TGTGCCAGCAGCTTGGGGGAGGGGAGCTCCTATAATTCACCCCTCCACTTT. Residues: CASSLGEGSSYNSPLHF.

This clone occurred a few times. The chain uses TRBV5-6 and TRBJ2-7; D possibly uses TRBD1 or TRBD2 (6 bases each). This CDR3 has 14 amino acids. The V end was cut by 2 bases, the J end by 1 base, with 10 bases between. Germline CDR1 is SGHDT and CDR2 is YYEEEE. The CDR3 sequence: CASSFEGGSYEQYF. CDR3 sequence (DNA): TGTGCCAGCAGCTTCGAAGGGGGGTCCTACGAGCAGTACTTC. The whole variable domain, filled in from reference TRBV5-6 and TRBJ2-7, reads DAGVTQSPTHLIKTRGQQVTLRCSPKSGHDTVSWYQQALGQGPQFIFQYYEEEERQRGNFPDRFSGHQFPNYSSELNVNALLLGDSALYLCASSFEGGSYEQYFGPGTRLTVT.

V is TRBV27 and J is TRBJ1-6; the match to TRBD1 covers 7 bases. This CDR3 comprises 16 residues. J was trimmed by 9 bases and V by 4 bases; bases with no gene match: 12. Per germline, CDR1 MNHEY and CDR2 SMNVEV (reference sequence). CDR3 coding DNA: TGTGCCAGCAGTTCCCGGGTGACAGGGAAAGGTTCACCCCTCCACTTT. This translates into CASSSRVTGKGSPLHF.

The rearrangement links TRBV30 to TRBJ2-5, with D hard to call. CDR3 size: 13 residues. CDR1 is GTSNPN, CDR2 SVGIG, per germline (reference sequence). The V gene lost 0 bases and the J gene lost 2 bases, with 7 bases spanning the gap. CDR3 in amino acids: CAWSVQNQETQYF. The CDR3 DNA reads TGTGCCTGGAGTGTCCAGAATCAAGAGACCCAGTACTTC. The complete variable domain, with remaining parts taken from reference TRBV30 and TRBJ2-5, reads SQTIHQWPATLVQPVGSPLSLECTVEGTSNPNLYWYRQAAGRGLQLLFYSVGIGQISSEVPQNLSASRPQDRQFILSSKKLLLSDSGFYLCAWSVQNQETQYFGPGTRLLVL.

The rearrangement joins TRBV7-2 to TRBJ2-5, with TRBD1 as a possible D gene (5 bases). Per the germline V gene, CDR1 is SGHTA and CDR2 is FQGNSA. This CDR3 is built from 15 residues. Trimming left V 1 base short and J 9 bases short, with 18 bases between. The CDR3 sequence: CASSLDVVTGRAQYF. As DNA, the CDR3 is TGTGCCAGCAGCTTAGACGTCGTCACAGGAAGGGCCCAGTACTTC.

J is TRBJ2-7 and V is TRBV2; D perhaps matches TRBD1 (6 bases). Trimming removed 6 bases from V and 3 bases from J, with 15 bases in between. The germline V gene has CDR1 SNHLY and CDR2 FYNNEI. The CDR3 is made up of 14 amino acids. The CDR3 nucleotides read TGTGCCAGCAGAAAACAGGGATCAAGCTACGAGCAGTACTTC. Its translation: CASRKQGSSYEQYF. Variable domain in full (rest from reference TRBV2 and TRBJ2-7): EPEVTQTPSHQVTQMGQEVILRCVPISNHLYFYWYRQILGQKVEFLVSFYNNEISEKSEIFDDQFSVERPDGSNFTLKIRSTKLEDSAMYFCASRKQGSSYEQYFGPGTRLTVT.

This clone was seen only once. This chain uses TRBV29-1 with TRBJ2-3; perhaps D is TRBD1 or TRBD2 (5 bases each). V lost 5 bases, J lost 4 bases, and 19 bases lay in between. This CDR3 has 15 amino acids. Germline V gene sequence: CDR1 SQVTM, CDR2 ANQGSEA. The CDR3 nucleotides read TGCAGCGTTCCAGCTATGGGGACCGCGCCAGATACGCAGTATTTT. It yields the protein CSVPAMGTAPDTQYF.

V usage is TRBV29-1 and J usage is TRBJ2-2; 7 bases fit TRBD1. CDR3 length equals 15 residues. Trimming at V came to 7 bases and at J to 1 base, leaving 9 bases not matched to a gene. Germline values: CDR1 SQVTM, CDR2 ANQGSEA. The CDR3 reads CSAVGDRENTGELFF. CDR3 sequence (DNA): TGCAGCGCCGTCGGCGACAGGGAGAACACCGGGGAGCTGTTTTTT.

The genes are TRBV4-2 and TRBJ1-2; tentative D call: TRBD1 (6 bases). The CDR3 extends over 15 amino acids. The V end lost 4 bases, the J end lost 2 bases, and 14 bases lay between the germline ends. Germline V gene sequence: CDR1 LGHNA, CDR2 YNFKEQ. CDR3 in DNA: TGTGCCAGCAGCCCGGCAGGGGAAGGCAACTATGGCTACACCTTC. Translating it yields CASSPAGEGNYGYTF.

This chain uses TRBV28 with TRBJ1-2; D gene unclear. There are 13 residues in the CDR3. Germline CDR1 is MDHEN and CDR2 is SYDVKM. V shed 5 bases and J shed 4 bases, with 11 bases lying between them. The CDR3 DNA is TGTGCCAGCAGTACAACGAAAGTCTATGGCTACACCTTC. This translates into CASSTTKVYGYTF.

The chain is built from TRBV7-2 and TRBJ2-4; D is unclear. The CDR3 length is 13 residues. V was trimmed by 4 bases and J by 12 bases, leaving 16 bases between them. CDR1 SGHTA and CDR2 FQGNSA come from the germline V gene. In DNA form, the CDR3 reads TGTGCCAGCAGCTCCCAAAACCCTTCCACTCAGTACTTC. The encoded protein is CASSSQNPSTQYF.

The sample holds one count of this clone. This sequence joins TRBV7-9 and TRBJ2-6; D is uncertain. The germline gives CDR1 SEHNR, CDR2 FQNEAQ (reference sequence). The length of the CDR3 is 16 residues. V gave up 4 bases and J gave up 1 base, with 11 bases separating them. CDR3: CASSSATPSGANVLTF. Written as DNA, the CDR3 is TGTGCCAGCAGCTCGGCGACCCCTTCTGGGGCCAACGTCCTGACTTTC. The full variable domain, in which reference TRBV7-9 and TRBJ2-6 provide the parts outside the CDR3, is DTGVSQNPRHKITKRGQNVTFRCDPISEHNRLYWYRQTLGQGPEFLTYFQNEAQLEKSRLLSDRFSAERPKGSFSTLEIQRTEQGDSAMYLCASSSATPSGANVLTFGAGSRLTVL.

V and J are TRBV21-1 and TRBJ2-7; TRBD1, the table's D call, lacks a check against the DNA. TRBV21-1 counts as a pseudogene. This CDR3 is 16 amino acids long. CDR3 sequence: CASSEGQNQSSYEQYF. The CDR3 DNA reads TGTGCCAGCAGCGAGGGACAGAACCAAAGCTCCTACGAGCAGTACTTC.

The J gene is TRBJ1-1, the V gene TRBV6-1; 7 positions agree with TRBD1. The germline gives CDR1 MNHNS, CDR2 SASEGT. The CDR3 consists of 15 residues. Unmatched junction bases numbered 6, after V lost 2 bases and J lost 3 bases. The CDR3 DNA sequence: TGTGCCAGCAGTGAAAAGTACAGGGGAGACACTGAAGCTTTCTTT. As protein: CASSEKYRGDTEAFF.

On this clone itself: A read error may account for a junction end that differs from germline. V gene TRBV10-3 combines with J gene TRBJ1-1, with D hard to call. CDR1 is ENHRY, CDR2 SYGVKD, per germline. CDR3 size: 13 residues. The CDR3 spells CAISESLAPEAFF. DNA of the CDR3: TGTGCCATCAGCGAGTCGTTGGCCCCTGAAGCTTTCTTT.

The J gene is TRBJ1-6, the V gene TRBV11-2, with no clear D. Germline CDR1 reads SGHAT; CDR2 reads FQNNGV. The length of the CDR3 is 16 residues. Trimming left V 7 bases short and J 0 bases short, with 13 bases between. DNA for the CDR3: TGTGCCAGCAACCCAATCGGATTCTCCTATAATTCACCCCTCCACTTT. This gives the protein CASNPIGFSYNSPLHF.

The chain joins TRBV30 to TRBJ1-1; D remains unclear. From germline, CDR1 is GTSNPN and CDR2 SVGIG (reference sequence). Trimming shortened V by 4 bases and J by 6 bases, and 21 bases separated the two germline ends. This CDR3 region has 15 residues. For the CDR3, the DNA is TGTGCCTGGATCCTGGGGTCGGGGATAGGTTCTGAAGCTTTCTTT. The encoded protein is CAWILGSGIGSEAFF.

The V and J genes are TRBV6-5 and TRBJ1-6; D unclear. Between the trimmed V and J ends, which lost 0 bases and 0 bases, there was a span of 6 bases. Looked up from germline, CDR1 is MNHEY and CDR2 is SVGAGI. The length of the CDR3 is 16 residues. CDR3 bases: TGTGCCAGCAGTTACTCAGGGTACTCCTATAATTCACCCCTCCACTTT. It codes for CASSYSGYSYNSPLHF.